This is a list of T cell receptor beta chains from one sample in a study of blood T cell repertoires in COVID-19. Generated by immunoSEQ multiplex PCR, the TCRdb table keeps only in-frame clones and is missing some. The table shows a few hundred thousand clones, with 80% occurring only once. Input material: PBMCs or T cells enriched from blood (not recorded which). These receptors all stem from a woman aged 40 to 50 with acute COVID-19. CDR3s include the opening cysteine and the closing phenylalanine or tryptophan. A D gene is named only where the DNA matches it firmly. The size of a clone is reported for some rows only, either as once, few or many, or as a class for expanded clones.

d_call	clone_size	v_call	j_call	cdr3_nt	cdr3_aa
TRBD1	NA	TRBV28	TRBJ1-6	TGTGCCAGCAGTTTTAACAGGGGATTCAGTTCACCCCTCCACTTT	CASSFNRGFSSPLHF
NA	NA	TRBV10-2	TRBJ1-1	TGCGCCAGCAGTGAGTCGATCAGTTTGAACACTGAAGCTTTCTTT	CASSESISLNTEAFF
TRBD1	few	TRBV11-1	TRBJ1-1	TGTGCCAGCAGCTTAGGACAGGGAACTGAAGCTTTCTTT	CASSLGQGTEAFF
TRBD1	NA	TRBV6-1	TRBJ1-1	TGTGCCAGCAGTGAAACCCGGCACAGGGGCACTGAAGCTTTCTTT	CASSETRHRGTEAFF
TRBD1	NA	TRBV7-8	TRBJ1-6	TGTGCCAGCAGCCAGGACAGGGTTAATTCACCCCTCCACTTT	CASSQDRVNSPLHF
NA	NA	TRBV6-4	TRBJ2-4	TGTGCCAGCAGTGAGGGGGCCGGAAACATTCAGTACTTC	CASSEGAGNIQYF
NA	once	TRBV2	TRBJ1-2	TGTGCCAGCAGTGCCAAGAAGACAGGCCCCGGAGAGGGCTACACCTTC	CASSAKKTGPGEGYTF
TRBD2	NA	TRBV29-1	TRBJ2-1	TGCAGGGTAGGGACTAGCGGGAGAGAGCAGTTCTTC	CRVGTSGREQFF
NA	NA	TRBV14	TRBJ1-3	TGTGCCAGCCGAGGGGGGGCCCTTTCTGGAAACACCATATATTTT	CASRGGALSGNTIYF
NA	NA	TRBV19	TRBJ2-1	TGTGCCAGTAGTTACTCTACTGAGCAGTTCTTC	CASSYSTEQFF